This TCR beta chain was found in a study of blood T cell repertoires in COVID-19. This clone has just one count. Per the germline V gene, CDR1 is LGHDT and CDR2 is YNNKEL (reference sequence). This CDR3 has 15 amino acids. J was trimmed by 3 bases and V by 4 bases; bases with no gene match: 5. Original processing notes: Quantification of nucleated cells was approximated via reference gene primer amplification. The assay was immunoSEQ multiplex PCR, and TCRdb's table has in-frame clones only and misses some. That table gives V, J and clone size, and the DNA gave D and trimming. The sample records 120,000 to 150,000 clones, roughly 84% being singletons.

The V and J genes are TRBV3-1 (or the pseudogene TRBV3-2) and TRBJ2-1; 8 bases agree with TRBD2. The sequenced sample consisted of peripheral blood. The receptor was isolated from a human donor in a cohort sampled during active COVID-19. The CDR3 nucleotides are TGTGCCAGCAGCCCGCGGGAGGTCAACTACAATGAGCAGTTCTTC. Residues: CASSPREVNYNEQFF.